The present T cell receptor (beta chain) was sequenced within a study of metastatic and nonmetastatic thyroid tumors. On the study more broadly: From malignant and benign thyroid patients, repertoires in blood and in tumor or nodule tissue were compared.

The CDR3 has 11 residues. Germline CDR1 and CDR2: KGHDR and SFDVKD. V was pared by 9 bases and J by 6 bases, with 9 bases between. Before thyroid surgery, none of the patients had received any treatment. Study-wide results and caveats: The reported finding was significantly higher TCR beta diversity in malignant thyroid tumors relative to benign nodules, in blood and tumor.

Original processing methods: A distant-metastasis classifier for papillary thyroid cancer was built using CDR3 differences across clinicopathological groups. TCRdb re-called the PCR reads via MiXCR. The V and J calls and clone size are TCRdb's, not the authors'. Here the sample spans under 30,000 clones, approximately 17% being singletons. As for this clone: What it binds is not known.

The receptor was derived from a male donor with papillary thyroid cancer or a benign thyroid nodule (not recorded which). Some clones in this sample may be carry-over from other donors' samples. The rearrangement links TRBV24-1 to TRBJ2-3; no clear D gene. Sequencing was carried out using blood. CDR3: CATHYGDTQYF. CDR3 nucleotides: TGTGCCACCCACTATGGGGATACGCAGTATTTT.